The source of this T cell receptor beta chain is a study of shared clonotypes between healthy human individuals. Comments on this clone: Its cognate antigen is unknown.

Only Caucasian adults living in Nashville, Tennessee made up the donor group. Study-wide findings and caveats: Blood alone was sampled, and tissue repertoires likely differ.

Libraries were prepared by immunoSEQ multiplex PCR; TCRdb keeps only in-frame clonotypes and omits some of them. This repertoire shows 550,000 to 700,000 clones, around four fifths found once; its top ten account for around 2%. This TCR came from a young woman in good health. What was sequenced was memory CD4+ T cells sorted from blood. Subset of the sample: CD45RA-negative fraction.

This chain's CDR3 is CASSAPTGTGVPDDGYTF. The CDR3 DNA reads as TGTGCCAGCAGCGCCCCGACCGGGACAGGGGTCCCTGATGATGGCTACACCTTC. This sequence joins TRBV21-1 and TRBJ1-2; TRBD1, the table's D call, lacks a check against the DNA. TRBV21-1 is tagged as a pseudogene. The CDR3 totals 18 residues.